The 31 T cell receptor beta chains below all came from one sample that was sequenced in a study of long-term antiretroviral therapy in people with HIV. Survey-level resolution applied to immunoSEQ assay v3.0. Data came from immunoSEQ multiplex PCR; TCRdb stores just in-frame clones and leaves some out. The table lists about 21,000 clones, roughly 91% of them singletons. Sequencing was performed on unsorted PBMCs, taken 0.2 years before starting antiretroviral therapy. All receptors derive from a man between 18 and 35 years old with HIV.

V gene TRBV5-1 combines with J gene TRBJ1-1, with 9 bases identical to TRBD1. CDR1 is SGHRS and CDR2 is YFSETQ in the germline V gene. J gave up 3 bases and V 0 bases, and 3 bases lay outside the gene matches. This CDR3 region has 15 residues. The CDR3 DNA reads as TGCGCCAGCAGCTTGGGGACAGGGGAGGACACTGAAGCTTTCTTT. This gives the protein CASSLGTGEDTEAFF. The full variable domain, in which reference TRBV5-1 and TRBJ1-1 provide the parts outside the CDR3, is KAGVTQTPRYLIKTRGQQVTLSCSPISGHRSVSWYQQTPGQGLQFLFEYFSETQRNKGNFPGRFSGRQFSNSRSEMNVSTLELGDSALYLCASSLGTGEDTEAFFGQGTRLTVV.

The chain couples TRBV5-1 to TRBJ2-5; possible D gene TRBD2, 5 bases. Germline CDR1 reads SGHRS; CDR2 reads YFSETQ. Trimming took off 0 bases at V and 7 bases at J, with 10 bases between the two ends. The CDR3 totals 13 residues. The CDR3 here is CASSLGADPTQYF. In DNA, the CDR3 is TGCGCCAGCAGCTTGGGAGCGGACCCGACCCAGTACTTC.

This chain connects TRBV13 to TRBJ2-1, with D tentatively TRBD1 or TRBD2 (5 bases each). CDR1 PRHDT and CDR2 FYEKMQ come from the germline V gene (reference sequence). Trimming took 8 bases from V and 2 from J, leaving 16 bases between them. This CDR3 spans 15 amino acids. The DNA for the CDR3 is TGTGCCAGCCGGGTCAGAGGGGCGACCTACAATGAGCAGTTCTTC. Protein sequence: CASRVRGATYNEQFF.

The count of this clone is one. The chain is built from TRBV5-4 and TRBJ2-3; no reliable D call. This CDR3 comprises 12 residues. Trimming cost V 3 bases and J 6 bases, with 8 bases left between them. CDR1 and CDR2 (germline): SGHNT, YYREEE (reference sequence). CDR3 in DNA: TGTGCCAGCAGCTGGGGTAGGGATACGCAGTATTTT. It codes for CASSWGRDTQYF.

In its sample, this clone was seen once. The gene calls are TRBV27 and TRBJ2-1, with D possibly TRBD1 on 6 matching bases. The V gene lost 2 bases and the J gene lost 2 bases, with 10 bases spanning the gap. CDR3 length equals 15 residues. The V gene's germline CDR1 is MNHEY and CDR2 SMNVEV (reference sequence). The CDR3 is CASSLVDRAYNEQFF. In DNA form, the CDR3 reads TGTGCCAGCAGTTTAGTGGACAGAGCCTACAATGAGCAGTTCTTC.

V gene TRBV6-6 combines with J gene TRBJ1-1; D may be TRBD1 (6 bases). This CDR3 has 13 amino acids. Deletions cut 5 bases from V and 4 bases from J, with 11 bases between. Germline-derived CDR1 and CDR2 are MNHNY and SVGAGI (reference sequence). CDR3 region: CASSTGLGTEAFF. CDR3 sequence (DNA): TGTGCCAGCAGTACAGGGCTAGGCACTGAAGCTTTCTTT.

The rearrangement uses TRBV4-3 and TRBJ2-3, with TRBD2 matching over 10 bases. J was trimmed by 3 bases and V by 2 bases; bases with no gene match: 2. CDR3 length equals 15 residues. Looked up from germline, CDR1 is LGHNA and CDR2 is YSLEER. The CDR3 region has the DNA TGCGCCAGCAGCCAATGGACTAGCGGTACAGATACGCAGTATTTT. Its protein product is CASSQWTSGTDTQYF.

The chain carries TRBV4-1 and TRBJ1-4, with a possible D match to TRBD1 (5 bases). Germline CDR1 is MGHRA and CDR2 is YSYEKL. There are 16 residues in the CDR3. Trimming took off 5 bases at V and 0 bases at J, with 13 bases between the two ends. The CDR3 DNA reads as TGCGCCAGCAGCGAACAGGACACCGCAACTAATGAAAAACTGTTTTTT. Translation gives CASSEQDTATNEKLFF.

The chain employs TRBV2 and TRBJ2-1, with 9 bases matching TRBD2. V shed 8 bases and J 8 bases; nucleotides not matched to a gene: 10. Germline loops: CDR1 SNHLY, CDR2 FYNNEI. CDR3 size: 14 residues. CDR3 nucleotides: TGTGCCAGCGGTCACGGCGGGGGGGCCGATGAGCAGTTCTTC. This codes for CASGHGGGADEQFF.

This chain uses TRBV6-6 with TRBJ2-5, with TRBD2 as a possible D gene (5 bases). CDR1 is MNHNY and CDR2 is SVGAGI in the germline V gene (reference sequence). V gave up 2 bases and J gave up 2 bases, with 6 bases separating them. The CDR3 has 13 residues. Written as DNA, the CDR3 is TGTGCCAGCAGTTACCCGGGGCAAGAGACCCAGTACTTC. Protein: CASSYPGQETQYF.

The CDR3 here is CASSPAGTGDTEAFF. The CDR3 DNA sequence: TGTGCCAGCTCACCAGCCGGGACAGGGGACACTGAAGCTTTCTTT. The V gene is TRBV18, the J gene TRBJ1-1, with 10 bases fitting TRBD1. CDR1 is KGHSH and CDR2 is LQKENI in the germline V gene. The CDR3 sequence is 15 residues long. The V gene end was trimmed by 2 bases and the J gene end by 3 bases; junction bases not matched to a gene: 3.

V and J are TRBV7-9 and TRBJ2-7; a weak D match, TRBD2 (6 bases). The V and J ends lost 3 bases and 4 bases respectively, with 10 bases between them. The CDR3 consists of 13 residues. Germline lookup yields CDR1 SEHNR and CDR2 FQNEAQ (reference sequence). DNA for the CDR3: TGTGCCAGCAGCTTTAGTGGAGGGTACGAGCAGTACTTC. It encodes CASSFSGGYEQYF.

The genes are TRBV19 and TRBJ1-1; TRBD1 matches at 7 bases. Germline values: CDR1 LNHDA, CDR2 SQIVND (reference sequence). This CDR3 is built from 13 residues. V lost 6 bases and J lost 5; bases outside the gene matches: 6. The chain's CDR3 is CASRSSGGTEAFF. The CDR3 nucleotides are TGTGCCAGTAGATCATCAGGGGGGACTGAAGCTTTCTTT.

The CDR3 DNA follows: TGTGCCAGCAGCTTACGACAGGGCAACATTCAGTACTTC. Translating gives CASSLRQGNIQYF. The chain combines TRBV7-2 with TRBJ2-4, with TRBD1 matching 7 bases. This CDR3 comprises 13 residues. Germline CDR1 and CDR2: SGHTA and FQGNSA. Trimming took 2 bases from V and 7 from J; bases not matched to a gene: 2. The entire variable domain, with the rest obtained from reference TRBV7-2 and TRBJ2-4, is as follows: GAGVSQSPSNKVTEKGKDVELRCDPISGHTALYWYRQSLGQGLEFLIYFQGNSAPDKSGLPSDRFSAERTGGSVSTLTIQRTQQEDSAVYLCASSLRQGNIQYFGAGTRLSVL.

This sequence joins TRBV7-2 and TRBJ2-7; D possibly uses TRBD1 or TRBD2 (5 bases each). The length of the CDR3 is 13 residues. Trimming cost V 4 bases and J 4 bases, with 11 bases left between them. Germline lookup yields CDR1 SGHTA and CDR2 FQGNSA. The CDR3 nucleotides read TGTGCCAGCAGCTCCCGGGACGGGTACGAGCAGTACTTC. Protein sequence: CASSSRDGYEQYF. Supplemented by reference TRBV7-2 and TRBJ2-7, the full variable domain reads GAGVSQSPSNKVTEKGKDVELRCDPISGHTALYWYRQSLGQGLEFLIYFQGNSAPDKSGLPSDRFSAERTGGSVSTLTIQRTQQEDSAVYLCASSSRDGYEQYFGPGTRLTVT.

The chain uses TRBV5-1 and TRBJ1-1, with a weak D call TRBD1 (5 bases). The CDR3 extends over 15 amino acids. Germline V gives CDR1 SGHRS, CDR2 YFSETQ. Trimming took off 3 bases at V and 0 bases at J, with 12 bases between the two ends. The CDR3, as DNA: TGCGCCAGCAGCTCCCCAATAGGGGTGAACACTGAAGCTTTCTTT. Protein product: CASSSPIGVNTEAFF.

On this clone itself: The junction shows a germline mismatch at one end, possibly a read error. The chain uses TRBV7-7 and TRBJ1-4; 7 bases are shared with TRBD1. This CDR3 has 15 residues. Looked up from germline, CDR1 is SSHAT and CDR2 is FNYEAQ (reference sequence). The CDR3 protein is CASSPGGPRSEKLFF. For the CDR3, the DNA is TGTGCTAGCAGCCCAGGGGGGCCCCGCAGCGAAAAACTGTTTTTT. Complete variable domain (other parts from reference TRBV7-7 and TRBJ1-4): GAGVSQSPRYKVTKRGQDVTLRCDPISSHATLYWYQQALGQGPEFLTYFNYEAQPDKSGLPSDRFSAERPEGSISTLTIQRTEQRDSAMYRCASSPGGPRSEKLFFGSGTQLSVL.

The chain couples TRBV7-8 to TRBJ2-2; TRBD2 is a possible D gene (6 bases). Trimming shortened V by 7 bases and J by 7 bases, and 16 bases separated the two germline ends. This CDR3 is built from 14 residues. Per germline, CDR1 SGHVS and CDR2 FQNEAQ. This CDR3 is CASIRAGPGGELFF. The CDR3 nucleotides read TGTGCCAGCATACGGGCGGGACCGGGCGGGGAGCTGTTTTTT.

The chain joins TRBV18 to TRBJ1-2; TRBD1 is a possible D gene (5 bases). With 3 bases removed from V and 0 bases from J, the gap between germline ends came to 11 bases. Germline lookup yields CDR1 KGHSH and CDR2 LQKENI. The CDR3 has 15 amino acids. The CDR3 spells CASSPRDGANYGYTF. The CDR3 DNA sequence: TGTGCCAGCTCACCGCGGGACGGAGCTAACTATGGCTACACCTTC.

The V and J genes are TRBV6-5 and TRBJ2-5; D gene uncertain. Trimming took off 8 bases at V and 5 bases at J, with 9 bases between the two ends. The CDR3 consists of 11 residues. The germline V gene encodes CDR1 MNHEY and CDR2 SVGAGI. CDR3 region: CASESGETQYF. As DNA, the CDR3 is TGTGCCAGCGAAAGTGGGGAGACCCAGTACTTC.

The rearrangement joins TRBV5-4 to TRBJ2-7; D assignment may be TRBD1 or TRBD2 (5 bases each). V was cut by 4 bases and J by 7 bases, with 18 bases left in between. CDR1 is SGHNT, CDR2 YYREEE, per germline (reference sequence). The CDR3 is 14 amino acids. The CDR3 spells CASSSQGPPWEQYF. CDR3 coding DNA: TGTGCCAGCAGCAGTCAGGGACCACCTTGGGAGCAGTACTTC.

V gene TRBV7-8 combines with J gene TRBJ2-7; D gene uncertain. Per germline, CDR1 SGHVS and CDR2 FQNEAQ. Trimming removed 5 bases from V and 4 bases from J, with 15 bases in between. The CDR3 has 14 amino acids. CDR3 sequence (DNA): TGTGCCAGCAGCCCCGGTACCACCGTTTACGAGCAGTACTTC. It yields the protein CASSPGTTVYEQYF.

The V and J genes are TRBV7-3 and TRBJ2-7, with TRBD1 identical over 8 bases. Losses at the gene ends were 1 base for V and 3 bases for J; bases not matched to a gene: 5. Germline loops: CDR1 SGHTA, CDR2 FQGTGA. The CDR3 consists of 15 residues. In DNA, the CDR3 is TGTGCCAGCAGCTTAATGGTCGGGACAGGCTACGAGCAGTACTTC. Its protein product is CASSLMVGTGYEQYF.

J is TRBJ2-1 and V is TRBV7-2; 9 nucleotides line up with TRBD2. This CDR3 comprises 16 residues. Looked up from germline, CDR1 is SGHTA and CDR2 is FQGNSA. Losses at the gene ends were 5 bases for V and 3 bases for J; bases not matched to a gene: 8. The DNA for the CDR3 is TGTGCCAGCAGCCCCATAGCGGGAGTAGGCTACAATGAGCAGTTCTTC. Its translation: CASSPIAGVGYNEQFF. Together with reference TRBV7-2 and TRBJ2-1, the CDR3 gives the full variable domain: GAGVSQSPSNKVTEKGKDVELRCDPISGHTALYWYRQSLGQGLEFLIYFQGNSAPDKSGLPSDRFSAERTGGSVSTLTIQRTQQEDSAVYLCASSPIAGVGYNEQFFGPGTRLTVL.

CDR3 loop: CASTFRDTSYEQYF. The DNA for the CDR3 is TGTGCCAGCACCTTCAGGGACACTAGCTACGAGCAGTACTTC. This chain connects TRBV5-5 to TRBJ2-7, with TRBD1 as a possible D gene (6 bases). The CDR3 runs to 14 residues. V dropped 6 bases and J dropped 3 bases, with 16 bases sitting between them. The V gene's germline CDR1 is SGHKS and CDR2 YYEKEE (reference sequence).

The chain uses TRBV6-5 and TRBJ1-2; 8 positions match TRBD1. The CDR3 loop spans 14 amino acids. Losses at the gene ends were 5 bases for V and 5 bases for J; bases not matched to a gene: 7. The V gene's germline CDR1 is MNHEY and CDR2 SVGAGI. CDR3 DNA sequence: TGTGCCAGCAGTCGGGACAGGTCGGGGTATGGCTACACCTTC. Amino acid sequence: CASSRDRSGYGYTF.

The rearrangement joins TRBV9 to TRBJ2-7; 8 bases are a match to TRBD2. Germline loops: CDR1 SGDLS, CDR2 YYNGEE. The trim removed 4 bases at V and 5 bases at J, leaving 8 bases unmatched. The CDR3 spans 14 residues. In nucleotides, the CDR3 is TGTGCCAGCAGCCCCTACGGGAGGGGCCACGAGCAGTACTTC. Translated: CASSPYGRGHEQYF.

The chain combines TRBV7-9 with TRBJ1-5, with unresolved D. CDR1 and CDR2 (germline): SEHNR, FQNEAQ (reference sequence). Trimming shortened V by 5 bases and J by 1 base, and 21 bases separated the two germline ends. This CDR3 contains 18 residues. CDR3 residues: CASSNFLGPEASNQPQHF. In nucleotides, the CDR3 is TGTGCCAGCAGCAACTTCCTCGGGCCAGAAGCAAGCAATCAGCCCCAGCATTTT.

The V gene is TRBV4-3, the J gene TRBJ2-1; D is unresolved. The CDR3 runs 14 residues. From germline, CDR1 is LGHNA and CDR2 YSLEER. Trimming took 4 bases from V and 2 from J, leaving 9 bases between them. CDR3 sequence (DNA): TGCGCCAGCAGCCCGCGGCCACCCTACAATGAGCAGTTCTTC. Its translation is CASSPRPPYNEQFF.

A remark on this clone: The sample contains more than one DNA sequence encoding this CDR3. The chain carries TRBV7-6 and TRBJ2-5, with unresolved D. Per the germline V gene, CDR1 is SGHVS and CDR2 is FNYEAQ. Trimming removed 1 base from V and 3 bases from J, with 6 bases in between. The CDR3 is made up of 13 amino acids. The CDR3 coding sequence is TGTGCCAGCAGCTTAGGAGTTGAAGAGACCCAGTACTTC. This gives the protein CASSLGVEETQYF. The full variable domain, its missing parts supplied by reference TRBV7-6 and TRBJ2-5, is GAGVSQSPRYKVTKRGQDVALRCDPISGHVSLYWYRQALGQGPEFLTYFNYEAQQDKSGLPNDRFSAERPEGSISTLTIQRTEQRDSAMYRCASSLGVEETQYFGPGTRLLVL.

This clone was found a few times. The chain combines TRBV7-6 with TRBJ1-1; D is perhaps TRBD1 (6 bases). The CDR3 contains 14 residues. V was trimmed by 5 bases and J by 0 bases, leaving 10 bases between them. Germline V CDR1 and CDR2: SGHVS, FNYEAQ. DNA for the CDR3: TGTGCCAGCAGCCCTGGACAGATGAACACTGAAGCTTTCTTT. Translated, it gives CASSPGQMNTEAFF.